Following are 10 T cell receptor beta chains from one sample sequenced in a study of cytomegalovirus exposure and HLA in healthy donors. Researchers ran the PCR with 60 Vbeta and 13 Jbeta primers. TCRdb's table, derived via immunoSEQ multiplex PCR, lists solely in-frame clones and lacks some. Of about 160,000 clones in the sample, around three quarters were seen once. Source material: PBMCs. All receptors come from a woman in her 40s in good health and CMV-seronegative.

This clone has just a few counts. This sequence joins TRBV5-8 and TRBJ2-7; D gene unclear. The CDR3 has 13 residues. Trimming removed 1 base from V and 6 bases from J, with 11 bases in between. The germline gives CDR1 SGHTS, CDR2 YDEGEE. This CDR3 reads CASSLSLMVEQYF. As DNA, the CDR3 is TGTGCCAGCAGCTTGTCCCTAATGGTCGAGCAGTACTTC.

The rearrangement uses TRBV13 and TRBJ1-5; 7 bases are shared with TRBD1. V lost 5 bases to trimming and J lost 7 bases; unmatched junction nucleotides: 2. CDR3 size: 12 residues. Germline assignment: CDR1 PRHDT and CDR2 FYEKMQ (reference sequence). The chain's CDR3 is CASSAQGQPQHF. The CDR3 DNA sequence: TGTGCCAGCAGCGCACAGGGGCAGCCCCAGCATTTT.

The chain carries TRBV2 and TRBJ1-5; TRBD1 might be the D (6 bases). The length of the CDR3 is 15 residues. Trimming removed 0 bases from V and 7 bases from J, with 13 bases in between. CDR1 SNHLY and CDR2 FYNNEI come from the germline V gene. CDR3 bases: TGTGCCAGCAGTGAAGCGCTTAGGGGGAGCCAGCCCCAGCATTTT. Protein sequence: CASSEALRGSQPQHF.

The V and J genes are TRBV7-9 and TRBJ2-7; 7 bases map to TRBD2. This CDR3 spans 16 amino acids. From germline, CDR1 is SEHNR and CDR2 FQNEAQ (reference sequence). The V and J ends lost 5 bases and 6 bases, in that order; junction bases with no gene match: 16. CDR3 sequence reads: CASSPRGGGTFGEQYF. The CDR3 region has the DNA TGTGCCAGCAGCCCCCGGGGCGGGGGTACCTTTGGCGAGCAGTACTTC. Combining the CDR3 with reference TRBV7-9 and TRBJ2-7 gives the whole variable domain DTGVSQNPRHKITKRGQNVTFRCDPISEHNRLYWYRQTLGQGPEFLTYFQNEAQLEKSRLLSDRFSAERPKGSFSTLEIQRTEQGDSAMYLCASSPRGGGTFGEQYFGPGTRLTVT.

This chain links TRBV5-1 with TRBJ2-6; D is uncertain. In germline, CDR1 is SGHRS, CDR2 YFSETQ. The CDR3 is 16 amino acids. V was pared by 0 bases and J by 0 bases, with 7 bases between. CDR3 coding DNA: TGCGCCAGCAGCTTGGAACAGCTCTCTGGGGCCAACGTCCTGACTTTC. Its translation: CASSLEQLSGANVLTF. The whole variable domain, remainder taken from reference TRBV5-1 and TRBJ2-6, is KAGVTQTPRYLIKTRGQQVTLSCSPISGHRSVSWYQQTPGQGLQFLFEYFSETQRNKGNFPGRFSGRQFSNSRSEMNVSTLELGDSALYLCASSLEQLSGANVLTFGAGSRLTVL.

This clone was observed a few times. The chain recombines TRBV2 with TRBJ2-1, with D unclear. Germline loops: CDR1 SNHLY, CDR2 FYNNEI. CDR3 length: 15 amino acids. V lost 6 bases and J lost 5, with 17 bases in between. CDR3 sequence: CASRLADNANNEQFF. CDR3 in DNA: TGTGCCAGCAGATTGGCAGACAATGCCAACAATGAGCAGTTCTTC.

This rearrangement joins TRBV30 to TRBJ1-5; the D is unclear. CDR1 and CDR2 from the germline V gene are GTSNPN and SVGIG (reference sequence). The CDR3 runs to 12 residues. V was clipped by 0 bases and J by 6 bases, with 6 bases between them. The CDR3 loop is CAWSVNLQPQHF. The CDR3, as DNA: TGTGCCTGGAGTGTAAATCTTCAGCCCCAGCATTTT.

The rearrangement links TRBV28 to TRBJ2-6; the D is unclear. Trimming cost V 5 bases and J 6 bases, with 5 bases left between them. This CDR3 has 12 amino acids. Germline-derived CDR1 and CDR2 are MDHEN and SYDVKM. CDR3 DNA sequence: TGTGCCAGCAGTATAGAGGCCAACGTCCTGACTTTC. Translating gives CASSIEANVLTF.

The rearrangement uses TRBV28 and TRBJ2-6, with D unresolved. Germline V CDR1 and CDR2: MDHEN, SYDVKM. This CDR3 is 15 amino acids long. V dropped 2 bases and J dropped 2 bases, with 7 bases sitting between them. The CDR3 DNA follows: TGTGCCAGCAGTTTAGGAGTAACTGGGGCCAACGTCCTGACTTTC. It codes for CASSLGVTGANVLTF.

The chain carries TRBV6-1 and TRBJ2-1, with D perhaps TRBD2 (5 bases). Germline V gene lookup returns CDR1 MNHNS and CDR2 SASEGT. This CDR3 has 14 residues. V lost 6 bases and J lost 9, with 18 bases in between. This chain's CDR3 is CASSRTHDIGEQFF. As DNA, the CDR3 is TGTGCCAGCAGCCGGACTCACGATATTGGTGAGCAGTTCTTC.